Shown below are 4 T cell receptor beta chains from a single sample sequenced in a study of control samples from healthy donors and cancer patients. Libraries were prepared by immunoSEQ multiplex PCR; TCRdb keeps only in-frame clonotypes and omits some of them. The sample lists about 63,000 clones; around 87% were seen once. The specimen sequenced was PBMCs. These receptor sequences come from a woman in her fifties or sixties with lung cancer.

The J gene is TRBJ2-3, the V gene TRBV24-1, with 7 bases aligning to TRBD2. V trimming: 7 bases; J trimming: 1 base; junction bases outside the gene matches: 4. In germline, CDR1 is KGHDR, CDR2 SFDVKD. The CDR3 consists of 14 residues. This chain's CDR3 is CATRATSGTDTQYF. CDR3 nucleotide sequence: TGTGCCACCAGGGCCACTAGCGGCACAGATACGCAGTATTTT.

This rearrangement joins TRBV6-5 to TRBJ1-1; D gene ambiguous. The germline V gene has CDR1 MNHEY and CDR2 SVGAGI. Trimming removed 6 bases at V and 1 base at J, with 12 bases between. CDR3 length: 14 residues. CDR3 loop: CASSLSRQNTEAFF. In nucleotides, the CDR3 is TGTGCCAGCAGCCTATCCCGGCAGAACACTGAAGCTTTCTTT.

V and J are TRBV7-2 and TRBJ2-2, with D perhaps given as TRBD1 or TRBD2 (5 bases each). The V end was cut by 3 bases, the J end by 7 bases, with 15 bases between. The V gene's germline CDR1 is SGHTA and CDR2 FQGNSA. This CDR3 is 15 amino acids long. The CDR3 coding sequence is TGTGCCAGCAGCTTCGGGGCACTTTTAGACGGGGAGCTGTTTTTT. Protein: CASSFGALLDGELFF.

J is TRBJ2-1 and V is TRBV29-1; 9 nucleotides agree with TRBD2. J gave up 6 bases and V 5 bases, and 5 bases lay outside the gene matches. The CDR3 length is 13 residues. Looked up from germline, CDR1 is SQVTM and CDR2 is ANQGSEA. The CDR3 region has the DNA TGCAGCGTTAGCGGGGGGCGACTCAATGAGCAGTTCTTC. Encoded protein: CSVSGGRLNEQFF.